This TCR beta chain was sequenced in a study of T cells in Graves' hyperthyroidism and ophthalmopathy. Study-wide findings and caveats: The authors' 13 V-J model separated ophthalmopathy from stable hyperthyroidism. Blood also carried most thyroid clonotypes expanded above 0.001.

This clonotype was seen a handful of times. Its antigen remains unknown. From RNA transcripts, TCR beta CDR3 regions were amplified. The TCR CDR3 was amplified in a first-round RT-PCR using the HTBI primer set. MiXCR, applied by TCRdb to the multiplex PCR reads, yields one record per CDR3 protein. The sample lists some 600,000 distinct CDR3 sequences, just over 45% seen once, with about 8.2% in the top ten. Orbital computed tomography, thyroid ultrasound, serum thyroxine and TRAb, and clinical symptoms together informed the diagnoses. CDR3 size: 14 residues. V was cut by 0 bases and J by 3 bases, with 9 bases left in between. Germline V CDR1 and CDR2: SGHRS, YFSETQ.

The chain joins TRBV5-1 to TRBJ1-1; D is perhaps TRBD1 (5 bases). The material sequenced was peripheral blood or thyroid tissue (not recorded which). This clonotype was sampled from a woman aged 18 to 35 with Graves' hyperthyroidism. The CDR3 nucleotides read TGCGCCAGCAGCTTGGCAGGGAGGGACACTGAAGCTTTCTTT. It yields the protein CASSLAGRDTEAFF.